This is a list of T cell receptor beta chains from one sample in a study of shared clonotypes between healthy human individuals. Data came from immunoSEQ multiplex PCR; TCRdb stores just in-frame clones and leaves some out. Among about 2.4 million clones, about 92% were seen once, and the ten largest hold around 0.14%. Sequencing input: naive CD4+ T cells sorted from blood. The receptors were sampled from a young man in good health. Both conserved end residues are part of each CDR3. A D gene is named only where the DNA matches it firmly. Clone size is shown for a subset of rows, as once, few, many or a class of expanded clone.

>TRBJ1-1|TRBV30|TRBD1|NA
CAWKTGAAVINPEAFF
TGTGCCTGGAAGACAGGGGCGGCGGTGATTAACCCTGAAGCTTTCTTT
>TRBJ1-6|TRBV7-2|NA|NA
CASSREFNSPLHF
TGTGCCAGCAGCAGGGAATTTAATTCACCCCTCCACTTT
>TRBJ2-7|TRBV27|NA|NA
CASSRSPGILNEQYF
TGTGCCAGCAGTAGATCCCCCGGGATATTAAATGAGCAGTACTTC
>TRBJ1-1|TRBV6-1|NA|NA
CASSDQQNTEAFF
TGTGCCAGCAGTGACCAGCAGAACACTGAAGCTTTCTTT
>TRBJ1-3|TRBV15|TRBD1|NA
CATSRDRENTIYF
TGTGCCACCAGTCGGGACAGGGAAAACACCATATATTTT
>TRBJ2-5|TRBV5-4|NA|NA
CASSLVAGAGQETQYF
TGTGCCAGCAGCTTGGTGGCAGGGGCCGGCCAAGAGACCCAGTACTTC
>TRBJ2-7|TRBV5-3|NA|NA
CARSLATPGGAGSYEQYF
TGTGCCAGAAGCTTGGCCACTCCCGGAGGGGCCGGCTCCTACGAGCAGTACTTC
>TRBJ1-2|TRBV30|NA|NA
CAWSPRGQGSDTF
TGTGCCTGGAGTCCCCGGGGGCAGGGGAGTGACACCTTC
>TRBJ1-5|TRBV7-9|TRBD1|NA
CASSPQGAGQPQHF
TGTGCCAGCAGCCCTCAGGGGGCGGGACAGCCCCAGCATTTT
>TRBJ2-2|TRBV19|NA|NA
CASMSWSPGTGELFF
TGTGCCAGTATGAGTTGGTCCCCAGGGACCGGGGAGCTGTTTTTT
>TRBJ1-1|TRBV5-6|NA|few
CASSLWRMNTEAFF
TGTGCCAGCAGCTTGTGGCGAATGAACACTGAAGCTTTCTTT
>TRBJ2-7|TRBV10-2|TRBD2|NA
CASSEVRTSSYEQYF
TGCGCCAGCAGTGAGGTCCGGACTAGCTCCTACGAGCAGTACTTC
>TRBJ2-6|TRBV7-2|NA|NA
CASRGIGANVLTF
TGTGCCAGCAGGGGCATTGGGGCCAACGTCCTGACTTTC